A single sample gave rise to the 10 T cell receptor beta chains below, sequenced in a study of cytomegalovirus exposure and HLA in healthy donors. The PCR contained 60 Vbeta and 13 Jbeta primers. The method was immunoSEQ multiplex PCR; TCRdb's version includes in-frame clones alone and lacks a portion of them. The sample lists over 85,000 clones, approximately 7.7% occurring once. The material sequenced was PBMCs. The receptors were sampled from a man aged 50 or older in good health and CMV-seronegative.

The CDR3 here is CASSPYNSPLHF. The CDR3 nucleotides read TGTGCCAGCAGCCCGTATAATTCACCCCTCCACTTT. V usage is TRBV27 and J usage is TRBJ1-6, with D unresolved. The CDR3 contains 12 residues. Germline CDR1 is MNHEY and CDR2 is SMNVEV (reference sequence). V gave up 6 bases and J gave up 4 bases, with 4 bases separating them.

This clone was found a few times. The genes are TRBV9 and TRBJ2-2, with 7 bases matching TRBD2. The CDR3 extends over 19 amino acids. The junction had 18 bases not matched to a gene; V was cut back by 3 bases and J by 4 bases. Germline lookup yields CDR1 SGDLS and CDR2 YYNGEE. The CDR3 DNA follows: TGTGCCAGCAGCGCCCAGCGTTGGGGACTACCCTCGAGCACCGGGGAGCTGTTTTTT. Amino acid sequence: CASSAQRWGLPSSTGELFF.

This clone was detected a few times. The chain recombines TRBV6-1 with TRBJ2-7; 12 bases line up with TRBD2. CDR1 and CDR2 from the germline V gene are MNHNS and SASEGT. CDR3 length: 15 residues. The V segment lost 6 bases and the J segment 7 bases; nucleotides outside the gene matches: 10. For the CDR3, the DNA is TGTGCCAGCAGGACTTCTAGCGGGGGGGCGGAAGAGCAGTACTTC. Its translation: CASRTSSGGAEEQYF.

The chain joins TRBV7-9 to TRBJ2-2, with 9 bases fitting TRBD2. The germline gives CDR1 SEHNR, CDR2 FQNEAQ (reference sequence). The CDR3 consists of 17 residues. Trimming removed 1 base from V and 3 bases from J; junction bases left unmatched: 6. In nucleotides, the CDR3 is TGTGCCAGCAGCTTAGGGTCTAGCGGGACTTACACCGGGGAGCTGTTTTTT. Its protein is CASSLGSSGTYTGELFF. Drawing the rest from reference TRBV7-9 and TRBJ2-2, the complete variable domain is DTGVSQNPRHKITKRGQNVTFRCDPISEHNRLYWYRQTLGQGPEFLTYFQNEAQLEKSRLLSDRFSAERPKGSFSTLEIQRTEQGDSAMYLCASSLGSSGTYTGELFFGEGSRLTVL.

The chain carries TRBV19 and TRBJ1-5, with 9 bases matching TRBD1. Germline V lookup: CDR1 LNHDA, CDR2 SQIVND (reference sequence). The CDR3 is 16 amino acids. V was clipped by 5 bases and J by 1 base; unmatched bases: 6. The CDR3 reads CASSPQQGASNQPQHF. The CDR3 DNA reads as TGTGCCAGTAGTCCTCAACAGGGGGCGAGCAATCAGCCCCAGCATTTT.

The sample holds a few counts of this clone. V is TRBV7-9 and J is TRBJ2-3; D remains ambiguous. Looked up from germline, CDR1 is SEHNR and CDR2 is FQNEAQ (reference sequence). The CDR3 contains 14 residues. Trimming removed 1 base from V and 3 bases from J, with 8 bases in between. The CDR3 coding sequence is TGTGCCAGCAGCTTAGGAGGCATTACAGATACGCAGTATTTT. It yields the protein CASSLGGITDTQYF.

The V and J genes are TRBV28 and TRBJ1-5; unclear D gene. This CDR3 comprises 16 residues. V was pared by 2 bases and J by 7 bases, with 18 bases between. Germline CDR1 MDHEN, CDR2 SYDVKM. The CDR3 spells CASSLISVAGWQPQHF. The CDR3 nucleotides are TGTGCCAGCAGTTTAATATCTGTCGCAGGTTGGCAGCCCCAGCATTTT.

This clone was detected only a few times. The chain joins TRBV27 to TRBJ2-1; 8 bases map to TRBD2. This CDR3 contains 15 residues. CDR1 is MNHEY and CDR2 is SMNVEV in the germline V gene (reference sequence). The ends lost 10 bases at V and 8 bases at J; junction bases unmatched: 16. CDR3: CATRDGRGGGYEQFF. CDR3 sequence (DNA): TGTGCCACACGGGACGGGAGGGGGGGCGGCTATGAGCAGTTCTTC.

This clone was seen only a few times. V gene TRBV21-1 combines with J gene TRBJ2-5; the DNA was not compared with TRBD1, the D call given in the table. TRBV21-1 is a pseudogene locus. The CDR3 contains 13 residues. The CDR3, as DNA: TGTGCCAGCAGCAAAGCCCCCAGAGAGACCCAGTACTTC. This gives the protein CASSKAPRETQYF.

This clone showed up just a few times. The chain links TRBV6-1 to TRBJ1-2, with no clear D. V was trimmed by 9 bases and J by 2 bases, leaving 13 bases between them. The CDR3 loop spans 13 amino acids. The germline V gene has CDR1 MNHNS and CDR2 SASEGT. The CDR3 DNA reads TGTGCCAGTACCCACGGGGAGAACTATGGCTACACCTTC. Protein sequence: CASTHGENYGYTF.